The 21 T cell receptor beta chains below were found in one sample sequenced in a study of blood T cells in healthy people across ages. A second PCR, run for roughly 7 to 11 cycles, used a sample-barcoded 5' primer plus a J-beta primer mix. TCRdb used MiXCR to reprocess the 5' RACE reads, holding one entry per CDR3 protein. The sample shows nearly 1 million distinct CDR3 sequences, roughly 51% of them seen only once. What was sequenced was blood. Receptor source: a woman aged 60-75 years in good health.

This clonotype was counted between two and nine times. DNA for the CDR3: TGCGCCAGCAGTTGGGGACAGGGAGGTTACGAGCAGTACTTC. Amino acid sequence: CASSWGQGGYEQYF. This chain uses TRBV5-1 with TRBJ2-7, with 9 bases identical to TRBD1. This CDR3 is 14 amino acids long. CDR1 and CDR2 (germline): SGHRS, YFSETQ. V lost 5 bases, J lost 4 bases, and 7 bases stayed unmatched. The variable domain in full, with the rest retrieved from reference TRBV5-1 and TRBJ2-7, is KAGVTQTPRYLIKTRGQQVTLSCSPISGHRSVSWYQQTPGQGLQFLFEYFSETQRNKGNFPGRFSGRQFSNSRSEMNVSTLELGDSALYLCASSWGQGGYEQYFGPGTRLTVT.

The chain links TRBV3-1 to TRBJ2-3; D is undetermined. From germline, CDR1 is LGHDT and CDR2 YNNKEL (reference sequence). The CDR3 is 15 amino acids. Deletions cut 0 bases from V and 5 bases from J, with 12 bases between. CDR3 sequence (DNA): TGTGCCAGCAGCCAAGATTTTATGGGGATAGATACGCAGTATTTT. It specifies CASSQDFMGIDTQYF.

This chain links TRBV28 with TRBJ2-4, with TRBD1 matching over 8 bases. Losses at the gene ends were 6 bases for V and 0 bases for J; bases not matched to a gene: 7. The CDR3 sequence is 16 residues long. CDR1 and CDR2 from the germline V gene are MDHEN and SYDVKM. DNA for the CDR3: TGTGCCAGCAGCTCCACAGGGGGAATAGCCAAAAACATTCAGTACTTC. This translates into CASSSTGGIAKNIQYF.

This clonotype was observed a handful of times. The chain links TRBV12-3 or TRBV12-4 to TRBJ2-4, with TRBD2 matching over 12 bases. J lost 13 bases, V lost 7 bases, and 11 bases had no gene match. There are 14 residues in the CDR3. The DNA for the CDR3 is TGTGCCAGCACATCTAGCGGGAGGGCCGGTGAGCAGTACTTC. Residues: CASTSSGRAGEQYF.

The CDR3 loop reads CSARGPGYEAFF. The CDR3 DNA reads as TGCAGTGCTAGAGGGCCAGGCTATGAAGCTTTCTTT. The gene calls are TRBV20-1 and TRBJ1-1; D call uncertain. V lost 1 base and J lost 7, with 10 bases in between. CDR3 length: 12 amino acids. Germline assignment: CDR1 DFQATT and CDR2 SNEGSKA (reference sequence).

V and J are TRBV20-1 and TRBJ2-1; D is unclear. The end of the DNA fits TRBJ2-7 better, so the J call may be wrong. CDR3 length equals 14 residues. The germline gives CDR1 DFQATT, CDR2 SNEGSKA (reference sequence). The chain's CDR3 is CSARSILVDYEQYF. CDR3 DNA: TGCAGTGCTAGGTCCATCCTAGTAGACTACGAGCAGTACTTC.

The chain links TRBV29-1 to TRBJ1-1; D not resolved. The CDR3 extends over 13 amino acids. Germline lookup yields CDR1 SQVTM and CDR2 ANQGSEA. The ends were cut back, 1 base at V and 1 base at J, with 7 bases in the middle. The CDR3 sequence: CSVEASRNTEAFF. The CDR3 coding sequence is TGCAGCGTTGAAGCGAGTAGGAACACTGAAGCTTTCTTT.

The chain couples TRBV20-1 to TRBJ2-4, with TRBD1 identical over 8 bases. The CDR3 contains 12 residues. CDR1 and CDR2 from the germline V gene are DFQATT and SNEGSKA (reference sequence). Trimming at V came to 4 bases and at J to 6 bases, leaving 2 bases not matched to a gene. The CDR3 DNA reads TGCAGTGCTACGACAGGGGCAAACATTCAGTACTTC. Encoded protein: CSATTGANIQYF.

The genes are TRBV12-3 or TRBV12-4 and TRBJ1-1; 9 positions match TRBD1. There are 16 residues in the CDR3. J gave up 1 base and V 0 bases, and 3 bases lay outside the gene matches. CDR3: CASSLAVGQGNTEAFF. The CDR3 DNA is TGTGCCAGCAGTTTAGCGGTGGGACAGGGGAACACTGAAGCTTTCTTT.

This clonotype was counted at least ten times. The V call is TRBV4-1, the J call TRBJ2-7, with D unresolved. V gave up 1 base and J gave up 4 bases, with 8 bases separating them. The V gene's germline CDR1 is MGHRA and CDR2 YSYEKL. This CDR3 comprises 13 residues. CDR3 in DNA: TGCGCCAGCAGCCAAGGTGATTTATACGAGCAGTACTTC. It encodes CASSQGDLYEQYF.

The chain couples TRBV20-1 to TRBJ1-6; D remains ambiguous. The CDR3 length is 14 residues. The V end lost 1 base, the J end lost 5 bases, and 9 bases lay between the germline ends. In germline, CDR1 is DFQATT, CDR2 SNEGSKA (reference sequence). The CDR3 bases are TGCAGTGCTAGAGTCCAAATTGATAATTCACCCCTCCACTTT. It codes for CSARVQIDNSPLHF.

Details on this clonotype: The junction and the germline gene differ at one end; a read error may be behind it. The chain combines TRBV4-2 with TRBJ2-7; D assignment may be TRBD1 or TRBD2 (5 bases each). The CDR3 totals 15 residues. Germline V gene sequence: CDR1 LGHNA, CDR2 YNFKEQ. CDR3 sequence (DNA): TGTGCCAGCGGCCAAGAGAGAGGGGCCTACTTAGAGCAGTACTTC. Protein product: CASGQERGAYLEQYF.

This clonotype appeared a single time. This chain links TRBV20-1 with TRBJ2-5; TRBD1 might be the D (6 bases). V shed 1 base and J shed 11 bases, with 14 bases lying between them. The CDR3 length is 12 residues. Germline V gene sequence: CDR1 DFQATT, CDR2 SNEGSKA (reference sequence). CDR3 in DNA: TGCAGTGCTAGAGGGTTTACAGGGCAGCAGTACTTC. Translating it yields CSARGFTGQQYF.

This clonotype was seen just once. The CDR3 protein is CASSQGTSGTGGRWYTQYF. CDR3 coding DNA: TGCGCCAGCAGCCAGGGGACTAGCGGAACTGGAGGGAGATGGTATACGCAGTATTTT. The V call is TRBV4-1, the J call TRBJ2-3, with 11 nucleotides matching TRBD2. The CDR3 sequence is 19 residues long. Germline CDR1 and CDR2: MGHRA and YSYEKL. Trimming cost V 3 bases and J 7 bases; bases outside gene matches: 18.

The sample holds a few counts of this clonotype. The rearrangement joins TRBV6-6 to TRBJ1-2; no definite D call. The germline V gene encodes CDR1 MNHNY and CDR2 SVGAGI (reference sequence). Trimming removed 6 bases from V and 4 bases from J, with 12 bases in between. The CDR3 length is 13 residues. DNA of the CDR3: TGTGCCAGCAGACCTACAAATGGCTATGGCTACACCTTC. Its protein is CASRPTNGYGYTF.

This clonotype was found many times. V gene TRBV6-2 or TRBV6-3 combines with J gene TRBJ2-7; D uncertain. The germline V gene encodes CDR1 MNHEY and CDR2 SVGEGT. The CDR3 runs to 13 residues. Trimming took off 2 bases at V and 3 bases at J, with 8 bases between the two ends. CDR3 sequence (DNA): TGTGCCAGCAGTTACCTCAGTGTCTACGAGCAGTACTTC. It encodes CASSYLSVYEQYF.

The J gene is TRBJ2-3, the V gene TRBV27; D is uncertain. Germline V lookup: CDR1 MNHEY, CDR2 SMNVEV (reference sequence). CDR3 length: 14 amino acids. With 0 bases removed from V and 2 bases from J, the gap between germline ends came to 6 bases. The CDR3 loop is CASSLSIATDTQYF. The DNA of the CDR3 is TGTGCCAGCAGTTTATCCATCGCCACAGATACGCAGTATTTT.

This clonotype occurred a few times. The gene calls are TRBV6-2 or TRBV6-3 and TRBJ2-2, with TRBD2 matching over 12 bases. The V segment lost 0 bases and the J segment 3 bases; nucleotides outside the gene matches: 2. From germline, CDR1 is MNHEY and CDR2 SVGEGT. This CDR3 has 17 residues. CDR3 sequence reads: CASSYSTSGSDTGELFF. CDR3 bases: TGTGCCAGCAGTTACTCGACTAGCGGGAGTGACACCGGGGAGCTGTTTTTT.

The rearrangement uses TRBV3-1 and TRBJ2-4; D not certain. The germline CDR1 and CDR2 sequences are LGHDT and YNNKEL (reference sequence). CDR3 length equals 15 residues. Trimming removed 1 base at V and 0 bases at J, with 7 bases between. The CDR3 bases are TGTGCCAGCAGCCAAGTACAGTCAGCCAAAAACATTCAGTACTTC. Translated: CASSQVQSAKNIQYF.

The chain joins TRBV13 to TRBJ2-1, with 11 bases identical to TRBD2. From germline, CDR1 is PRHDT and CDR2 FYEKMQ (reference sequence). The CDR3 sequence is 17 residues long. V lost 5 bases, J lost 0 bases, and 6 bases stayed unmatched. CDR3 sequence: CASSRTSGWSSYNEQFF. The CDR3 DNA reads TGTGCCAGCAGCCGGACTAGCGGGTGGAGCTCCTACAATGAGCAGTTCTTC.

This clonotype occurred once. The chain combines TRBV6-5 with TRBJ2-1, with D perhaps matching TRBD2 (5 bases). The V end lost 0 bases, the J end lost 11 bases, and 11 bases lay between the germline ends. Germline loops: CDR1 MNHEY, CDR2 SVGAGI. There are 13 residues in the CDR3. CDR3 sequence: CASSYSKRPKQFF. CDR3 coding DNA: TGTGCCAGCAGTTACTCGAAGCGGCCCAAGCAGTTCTTC.